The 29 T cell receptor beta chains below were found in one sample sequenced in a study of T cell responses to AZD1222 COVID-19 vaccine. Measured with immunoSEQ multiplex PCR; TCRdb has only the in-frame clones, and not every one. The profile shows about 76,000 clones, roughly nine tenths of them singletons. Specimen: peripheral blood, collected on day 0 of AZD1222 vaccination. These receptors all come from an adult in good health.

The CDR3 DNA reads TGCGCCAGCAGCCAAGTAGGGACTATGCACAATGAGCAGTTCTTC. Translating it yields CASSQVGTMHNEQFF. The chain is built from TRBV5-1 and TRBJ2-1; 7 nucleotides align to TRBD2. Germline CDR1 and CDR2: SGHRS and YFSETQ. This CDR3 spans 15 amino acids. V gave up 4 bases and J gave up 5 bases; unmatched junction bases: 9.

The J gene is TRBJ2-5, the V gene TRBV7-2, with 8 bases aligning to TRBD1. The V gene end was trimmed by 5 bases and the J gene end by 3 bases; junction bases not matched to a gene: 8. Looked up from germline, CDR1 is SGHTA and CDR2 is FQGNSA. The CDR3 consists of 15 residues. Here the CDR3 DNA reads TGTGCCAGCAGCCTCAGGGGGCGACTAGAAGAGACCCAGTACTTC. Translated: CASSLRGRLEETQYF.

The CDR3 is CASTPLEAPGNTEAFF. DNA for the CDR3: TGTGCCAGCACCCCCCTGGAGGCCCCGGGGAACACTGAAGCTTTCTTT. The chain links TRBV27 to TRBJ1-1, with unresolved D. The CDR3 spans 16 residues. Trimming pared 7 bases from V and 1 base from J, leaving 19 bases between. CDR1 MNHEY and CDR2 SMNVEV come from the germline V gene (reference sequence).

CDR3 bases: TGTGCCAGCAGCTATATCGGAGAGACCCAGTACTTC. It yields the protein CASSYIGETQYF. The rearrangement uses TRBV12-3 or TRBV12-4 and TRBJ2-5; D remains ambiguous. This CDR3 region has 12 residues. Trimming cost V 6 bases and J 4 bases, with 9 bases left between them.

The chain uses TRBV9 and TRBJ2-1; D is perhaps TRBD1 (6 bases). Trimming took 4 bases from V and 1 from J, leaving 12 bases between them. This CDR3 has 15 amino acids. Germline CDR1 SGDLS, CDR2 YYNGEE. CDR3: CASSITGWSYNEQFF. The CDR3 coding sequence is TGTGCCAGCAGCATAACAGGGTGGTCCTACAATGAGCAGTTCTTC.

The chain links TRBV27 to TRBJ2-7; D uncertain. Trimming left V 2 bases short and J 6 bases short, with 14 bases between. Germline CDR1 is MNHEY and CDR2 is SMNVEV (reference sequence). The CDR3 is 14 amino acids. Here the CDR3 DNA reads TGTGCCAGCAGTTTAGCGTACCAGGTCCGCGAGCAGTACTTC. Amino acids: CASSLAYQVREQYF.

The CDR3 here is CASSDFLWDEQYF. Here the CDR3 DNA reads TGTGCCAGCAGTGACTTTCTCTGGGACGAGCAGTACTTC. The chain couples TRBV6-4 to TRBJ2-7; D call uncertain. The V end was cut by 1 base, the J end by 5 bases, with 9 bases between. The length of the CDR3 is 13 residues. Germline assignment: CDR1 MRHNA and CDR2 SNTAGT.

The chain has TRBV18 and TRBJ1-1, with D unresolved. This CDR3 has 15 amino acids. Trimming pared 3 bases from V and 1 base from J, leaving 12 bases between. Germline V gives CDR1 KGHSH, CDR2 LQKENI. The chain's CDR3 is CASSPSQARNTEAFF. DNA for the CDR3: TGTGCCAGCTCACCGTCGCAGGCTAGGAACACTGAAGCTTTCTTT.

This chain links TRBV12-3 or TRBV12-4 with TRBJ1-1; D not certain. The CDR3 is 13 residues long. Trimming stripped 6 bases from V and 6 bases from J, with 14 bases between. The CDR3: CASSQEAVAEAFF. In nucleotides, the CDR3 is TGTGCCAGCAGCCAGGAGGCAGTGGCTGAAGCTTTCTTT.

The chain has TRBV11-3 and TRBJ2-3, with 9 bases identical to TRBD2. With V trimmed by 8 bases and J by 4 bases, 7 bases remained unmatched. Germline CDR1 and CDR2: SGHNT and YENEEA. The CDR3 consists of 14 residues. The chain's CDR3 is CASGEGLAADTQYF. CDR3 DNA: TGTGCCAGCGGCGAGGGACTAGCCGCAGATACGCAGTATTTT.

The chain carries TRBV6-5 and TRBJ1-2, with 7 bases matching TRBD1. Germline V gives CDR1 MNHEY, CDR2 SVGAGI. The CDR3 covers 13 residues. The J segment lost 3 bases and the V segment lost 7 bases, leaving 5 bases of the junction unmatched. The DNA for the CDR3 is TGTGCCAGCACCCGGGACAGTTACTATGGCTACACCTTC. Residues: CASTRDSYYGYTF.

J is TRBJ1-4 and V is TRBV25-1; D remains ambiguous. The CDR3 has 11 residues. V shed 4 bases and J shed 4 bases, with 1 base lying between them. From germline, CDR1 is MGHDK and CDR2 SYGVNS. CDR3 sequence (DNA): TGTGCCAGCAGTGTTAATGAAAAACTGTTTTTT. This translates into CASSVNEKLFF.

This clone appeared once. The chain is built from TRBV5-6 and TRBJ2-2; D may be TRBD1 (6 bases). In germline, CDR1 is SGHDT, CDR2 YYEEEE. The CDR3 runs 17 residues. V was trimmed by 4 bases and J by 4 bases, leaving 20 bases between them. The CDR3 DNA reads TGTGCCAGCAGCCCGGTAGGGGTTGAGGGGGTCACCGGGGAGCTGTTTTTT. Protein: CASSPVGVEGVTGELFF.

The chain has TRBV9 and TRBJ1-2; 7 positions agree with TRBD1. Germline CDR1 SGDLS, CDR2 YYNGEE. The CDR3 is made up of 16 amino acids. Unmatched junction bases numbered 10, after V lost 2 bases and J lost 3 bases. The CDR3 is CASSVTGWDVDYGYTF. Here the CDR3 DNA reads TGTGCCAGCAGCGTGACAGGGTGGGACGTGGACTATGGCTACACCTTC. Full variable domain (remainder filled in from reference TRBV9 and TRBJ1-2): DSGVTQTPKHLITATGQRVTLRCSPRSGDLSVYWYQQSLDQGLQFLIQYYNGEERAKGNILERFSAQQFPDLHSELNLSSLELGDSALYFCASSVTGWDVDYGYTFGSGTRLTVV.

The CDR3 DNA reads as TGCAGCGTTTGGACAGGGGAAGATCATGAGCAGTTCTTC. It yields the protein CSVWTGEDHEQFF. J is TRBJ2-1 and V is TRBV29-1, with TRBD1 matching over 9 bases. The CDR3 has 13 residues. Germline V gives CDR1 SQVTM, CDR2 ANQGSEA. V shed 5 bases, J shed 8 bases, and the junction held 7 bases outside the gene matches.

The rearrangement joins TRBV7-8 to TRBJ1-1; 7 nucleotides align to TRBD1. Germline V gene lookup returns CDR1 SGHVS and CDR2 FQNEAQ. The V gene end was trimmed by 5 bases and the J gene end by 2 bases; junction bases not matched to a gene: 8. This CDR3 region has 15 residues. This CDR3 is CASSQSTGSNTEAFF. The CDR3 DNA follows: TGTGCCAGCAGCCAGTCGACAGGGAGCAACACTGAAGCTTTCTTT.

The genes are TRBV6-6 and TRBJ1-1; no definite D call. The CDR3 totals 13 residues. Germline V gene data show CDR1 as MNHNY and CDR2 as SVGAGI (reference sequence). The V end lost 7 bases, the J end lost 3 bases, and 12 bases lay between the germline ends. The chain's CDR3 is CASTNPRDTEAFF. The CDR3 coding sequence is TGTGCCAGCACCAACCCGAGGGACACTGAAGCTTTCTTT.

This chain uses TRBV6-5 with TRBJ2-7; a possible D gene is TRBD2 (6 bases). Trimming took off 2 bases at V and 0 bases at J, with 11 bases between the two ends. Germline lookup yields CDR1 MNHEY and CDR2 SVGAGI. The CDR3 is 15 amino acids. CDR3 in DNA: TGTGCCAGCAGTTACGGAGGGGTGAGCTCCTACGAGCAGTACTTC. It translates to CASSYGGVSSYEQYF.

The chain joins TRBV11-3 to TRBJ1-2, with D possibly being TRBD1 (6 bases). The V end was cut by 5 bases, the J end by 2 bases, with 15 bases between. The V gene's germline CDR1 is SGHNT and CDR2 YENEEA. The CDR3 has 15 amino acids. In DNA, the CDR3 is TGTGCCAGCAGCCCAAGCCCAGGACAGAACTATGGCTACACCTTC. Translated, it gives CASSPSPGQNYGYTF.

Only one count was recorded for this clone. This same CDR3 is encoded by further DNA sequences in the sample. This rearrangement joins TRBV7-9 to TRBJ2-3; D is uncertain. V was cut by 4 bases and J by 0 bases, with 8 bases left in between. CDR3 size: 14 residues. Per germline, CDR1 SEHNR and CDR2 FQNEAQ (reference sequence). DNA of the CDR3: TGTGCCAGCAGCTCCGGACCAAGCACAGATACGCAGTATTTT. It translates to CASSSGPSTDTQYF.

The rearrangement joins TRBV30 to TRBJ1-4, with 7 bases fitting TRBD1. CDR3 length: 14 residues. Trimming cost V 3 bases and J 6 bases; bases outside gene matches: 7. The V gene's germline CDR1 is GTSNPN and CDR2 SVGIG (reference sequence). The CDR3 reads CAWSRPGQHEKLFF. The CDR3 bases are TGTGCCTGGAGCCGTCCGGGACAGCATGAAAAACTGTTTTTT.

The CDR3 DNA reads TGTGCCAGCAGCCGACGGGACAGGCCCCAAGAGACCCAGTACTTC. Its protein is CASSRRDRPQETQYF. The V gene is TRBV3-1 (or the pseudogene TRBV3-2), the J gene TRBJ2-5; the match to TRBD1 covers 8 bases. V was pared by 4 bases and J by 1 base, with 5 bases of the junction left unmatched. The CDR3 is 15 amino acids. CDR1 and CDR2 from the germline V gene are LGHDT and YNNKEL (reference sequence).

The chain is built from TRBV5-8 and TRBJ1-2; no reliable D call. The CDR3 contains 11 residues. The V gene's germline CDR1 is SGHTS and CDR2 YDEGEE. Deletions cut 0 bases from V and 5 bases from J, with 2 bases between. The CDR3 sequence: CASSLVYGYTF. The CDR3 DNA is TGTGCCAGCAGCTTGGTTTATGGCTACACCTTC.

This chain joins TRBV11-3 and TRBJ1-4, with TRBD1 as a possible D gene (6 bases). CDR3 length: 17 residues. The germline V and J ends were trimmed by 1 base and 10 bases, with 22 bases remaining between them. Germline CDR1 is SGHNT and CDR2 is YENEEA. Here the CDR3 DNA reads TGTGCCAGCAGCTTAGTCCCGGGGGCCGGTTCAAGTGGAAAACTGTTTTTT. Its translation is CASSLVPGAGSSGKLFF.

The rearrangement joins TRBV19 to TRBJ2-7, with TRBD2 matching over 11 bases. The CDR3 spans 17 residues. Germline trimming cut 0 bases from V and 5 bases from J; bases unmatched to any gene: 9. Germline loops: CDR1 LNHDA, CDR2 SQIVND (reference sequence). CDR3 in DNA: TGTGCCAGTAGTATAGATGGGATAGCGGGAGGGGCCCACGAGCAGTACTTC. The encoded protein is CASSIDGIAGGAHEQYF.

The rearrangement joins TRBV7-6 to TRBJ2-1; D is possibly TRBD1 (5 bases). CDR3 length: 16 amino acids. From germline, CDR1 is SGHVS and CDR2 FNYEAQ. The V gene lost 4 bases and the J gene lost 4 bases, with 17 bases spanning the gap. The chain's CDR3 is CASSSGSGQGYNEQFF. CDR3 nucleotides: TGTGCCAGCAGCTCCGGGTCTGGGCAGGGTTACAATGAGCAGTTCTTC.

CDR3 sequence reads: CASSLAGTAYEQYF. In DNA form, the CDR3 reads TGTGCCAGCAGCTTAGCCGGGACAGCTTACGAGCAGTACTTC. V is TRBV7-6 and J is TRBJ2-7; 7 bases are shared with TRBD1. Germline CDR1 reads SGHVS; CDR2 reads FNYEAQ. The CDR3 length is 14 residues. Unmatched junction bases numbered 3, after V lost 0 bases and J lost 4 bases.

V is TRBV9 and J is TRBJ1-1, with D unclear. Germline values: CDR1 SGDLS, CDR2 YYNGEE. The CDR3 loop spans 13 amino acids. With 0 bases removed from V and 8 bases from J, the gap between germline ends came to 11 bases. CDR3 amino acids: CASSVDVGGEAFF. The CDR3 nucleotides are TGTGCCAGCAGCGTAGATGTCGGCGGGGAAGCTTTCTTT.

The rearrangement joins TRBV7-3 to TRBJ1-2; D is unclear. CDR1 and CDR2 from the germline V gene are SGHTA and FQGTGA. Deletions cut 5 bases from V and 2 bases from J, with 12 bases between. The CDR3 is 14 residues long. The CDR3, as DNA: TGTGCCAGCAGCACCGGACCCCAGAACTATGGCTACACCTTC. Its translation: CASSTGPQNYGYTF.